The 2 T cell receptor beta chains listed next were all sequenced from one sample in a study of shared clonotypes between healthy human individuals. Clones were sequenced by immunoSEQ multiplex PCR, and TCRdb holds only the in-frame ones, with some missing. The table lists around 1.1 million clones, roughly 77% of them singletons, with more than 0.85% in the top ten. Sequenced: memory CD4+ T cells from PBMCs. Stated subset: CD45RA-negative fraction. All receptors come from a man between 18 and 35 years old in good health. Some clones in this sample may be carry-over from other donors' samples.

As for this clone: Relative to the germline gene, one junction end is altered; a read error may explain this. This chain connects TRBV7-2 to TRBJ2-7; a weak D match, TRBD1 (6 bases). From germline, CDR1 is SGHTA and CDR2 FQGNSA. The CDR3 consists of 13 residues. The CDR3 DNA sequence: TGTGCCAGCAACTTACAGGGAACCTACGAGCAGTACTTC. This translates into CASNLQGTYEQYF.

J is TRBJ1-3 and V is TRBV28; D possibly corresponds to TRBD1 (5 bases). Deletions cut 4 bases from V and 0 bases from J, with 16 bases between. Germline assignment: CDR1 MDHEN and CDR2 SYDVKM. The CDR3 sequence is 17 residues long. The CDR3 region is CASSSPRDGNSGNTIYF. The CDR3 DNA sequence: TGTGCCAGCAGTTCCCCTCGGGACGGGAACTCTGGAAACACCATATATTTT.